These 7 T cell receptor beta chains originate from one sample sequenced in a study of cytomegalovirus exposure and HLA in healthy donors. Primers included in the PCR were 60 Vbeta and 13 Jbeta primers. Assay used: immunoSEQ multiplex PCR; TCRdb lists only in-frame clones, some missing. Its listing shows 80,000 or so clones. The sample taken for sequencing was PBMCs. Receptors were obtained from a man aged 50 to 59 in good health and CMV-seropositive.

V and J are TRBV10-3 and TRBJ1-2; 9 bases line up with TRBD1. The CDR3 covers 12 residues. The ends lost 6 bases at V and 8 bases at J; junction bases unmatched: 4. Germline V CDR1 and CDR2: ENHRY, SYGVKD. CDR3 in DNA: TGTGCCATCAGGGGACAGGGAGAAGGCTACACCTTC. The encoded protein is CAIRGQGEGYTF.

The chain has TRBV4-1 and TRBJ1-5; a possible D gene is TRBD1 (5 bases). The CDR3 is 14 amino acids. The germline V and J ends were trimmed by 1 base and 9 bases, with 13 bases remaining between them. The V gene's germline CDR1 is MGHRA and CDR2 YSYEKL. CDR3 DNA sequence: TGCGCCAGCAGCCAAGTAGGGGAAGGGTGGCCCCAGCATTTT. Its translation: CASSQVGEGWPQHF.

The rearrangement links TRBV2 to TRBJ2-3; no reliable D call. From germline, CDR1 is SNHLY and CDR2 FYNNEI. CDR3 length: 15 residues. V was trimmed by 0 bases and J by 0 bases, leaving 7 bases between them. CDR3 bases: TGTGCCAGCAGTGAAGCTATAACTAGCACAGATACGCAGTATTTT. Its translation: CASSEAITSTDTQYF.

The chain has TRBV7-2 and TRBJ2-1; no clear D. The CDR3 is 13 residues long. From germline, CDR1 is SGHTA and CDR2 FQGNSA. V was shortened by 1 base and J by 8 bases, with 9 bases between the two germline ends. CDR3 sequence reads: CASSLGSVDEQFF. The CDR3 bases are TGTGCCAGCAGCTTAGGATCGGTCGATGAGCAGTTCTTC.

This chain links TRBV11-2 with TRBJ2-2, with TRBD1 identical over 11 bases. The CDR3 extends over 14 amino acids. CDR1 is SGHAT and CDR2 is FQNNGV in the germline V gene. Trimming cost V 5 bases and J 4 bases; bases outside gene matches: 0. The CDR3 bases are TGTGCCAGCAGCGGGACAGGGGGCACCGGGGAGCTGTTTTTT. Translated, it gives CASSGTGGTGELFF.

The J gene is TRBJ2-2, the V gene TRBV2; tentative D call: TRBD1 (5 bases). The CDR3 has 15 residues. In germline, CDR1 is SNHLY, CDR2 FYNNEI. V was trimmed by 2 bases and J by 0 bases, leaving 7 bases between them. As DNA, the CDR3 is TGTGCCAGCAGTGAACAGGGATCGAACACCGGGGAGCTGTTTTTT. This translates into CASSEQGSNTGELFF.

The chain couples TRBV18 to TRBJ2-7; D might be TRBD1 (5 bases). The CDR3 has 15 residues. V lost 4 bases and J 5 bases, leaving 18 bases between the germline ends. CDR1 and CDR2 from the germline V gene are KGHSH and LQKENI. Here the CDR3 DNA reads TGTGCCAGCTCACGACAGTATCCCCTTGGTGACGAGCAGTACTTC. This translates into CASSRQYPLGDEQYF.